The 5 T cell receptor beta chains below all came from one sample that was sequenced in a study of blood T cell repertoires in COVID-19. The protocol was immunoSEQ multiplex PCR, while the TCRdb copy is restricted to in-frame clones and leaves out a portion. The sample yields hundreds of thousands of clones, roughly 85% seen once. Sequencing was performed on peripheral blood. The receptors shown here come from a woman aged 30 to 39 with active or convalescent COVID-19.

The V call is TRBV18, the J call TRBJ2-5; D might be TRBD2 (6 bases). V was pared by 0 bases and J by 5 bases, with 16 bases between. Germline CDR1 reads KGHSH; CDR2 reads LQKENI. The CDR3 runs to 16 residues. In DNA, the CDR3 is TGTGCCAGCTCACCACCGGCGGGAAGGCCCTTTGAGACCCAGTACTTC. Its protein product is CASSPPAGRPFETQYF.

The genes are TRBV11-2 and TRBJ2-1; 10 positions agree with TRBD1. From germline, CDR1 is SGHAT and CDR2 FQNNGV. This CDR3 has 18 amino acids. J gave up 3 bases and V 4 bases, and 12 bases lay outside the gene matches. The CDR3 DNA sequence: TGTGCCAGCAGCTCGGCTAACTTGGGACAGGGGTTCTACAATGAGCAGTTCTTC. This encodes CASSSANLGQGFYNEQFF.

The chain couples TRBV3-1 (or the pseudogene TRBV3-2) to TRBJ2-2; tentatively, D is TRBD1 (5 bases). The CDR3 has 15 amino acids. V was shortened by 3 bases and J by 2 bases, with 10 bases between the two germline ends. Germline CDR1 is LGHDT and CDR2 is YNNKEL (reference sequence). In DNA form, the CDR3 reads TGTGCCAGCAGCCATGCAGGGTTCAACACCGGGGAGCTGTTTTTT. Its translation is CASSHAGFNTGELFF.

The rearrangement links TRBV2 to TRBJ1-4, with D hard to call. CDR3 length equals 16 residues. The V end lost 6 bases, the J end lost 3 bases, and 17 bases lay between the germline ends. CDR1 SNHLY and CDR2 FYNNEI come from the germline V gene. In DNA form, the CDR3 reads TGTGCCAGCAGCGGATCCCTCAGTCGGGCTAATGAAAAACTGTTTTTT. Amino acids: CASSGSLSRANEKLFF.

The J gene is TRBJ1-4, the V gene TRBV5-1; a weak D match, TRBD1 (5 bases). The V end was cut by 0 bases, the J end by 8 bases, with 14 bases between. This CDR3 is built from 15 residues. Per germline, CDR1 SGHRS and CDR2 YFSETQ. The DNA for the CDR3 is TGCGCCAGCAGCTTGGAAGCCAGGGTAGGAGAAAAACTGTTTTTT. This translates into CASSLEARVGEKLFF.